This T cell receptor (beta chain) was captured by sequencing in a study of CD8 T cells in ankylosing spondylitis. Trimming stripped 0 bases from V and 7 bases from J, with 11 bases between. The germline gives CDR1 SGHKS, CDR2 YYEKEE (reference sequence). The CDR3 extends over 14 amino acids. This clonotype occurred many times. TCRdb re-derived calls from the 5' RACE reads in MiXCR, one entry per CDR3 protein. The table lists 200,000 to 250,000 distinct CDR3 sequences, about 10% of them singletons. This chain uses TRBV5-5 with TRBJ2-1, with D unclear. Sequencing was carried out using blood, either unsorted or a sorted T cell fraction (not recorded which). The TCR sequence derives from a male donor with ankylosing spondylitis or in good health (not recorded which). DNA of the CDR3: TGTGCCAGCAGCTTGGAGGGCGCGTGGAATGAGCAGTTCTTC. It yields the protein CASSLEGAWNEQFF.